This TCR beta chain is from a study of T cell repertoires in cytomegalovirus infection. Study-level background: A matching HLA type, together with CMV infection, was signaled by public TCR beta signatures.

TCRdb used MiXCR to reprocess the reads, holding one entry per CDR3 protein. The sample records 600,000 to 800,000 distinct CDR3 sequences, 20% to 25% being singletons. In this sample, this clonotype turned up many times. Antigen specificity is unknown. Whole-study findings and limits: Public TCR beta family frequency separated CMV-and-HLA carriers, including in an independent cohort.

CDR1 and CDR2 from the germline V gene are MNHEY and SVGEGT. CDR3 length equals 20 residues. The trim removed 2 bases at V and 2 bases at J, leaving 15 bases unmatched. The sequence came from a human donor in good health (CMV status not recorded). Some clones in this sample may be carry-over from other donors' samples. Sequencing was carried out using CD8+ T cells from PBMCs. The J gene is TRBJ2-6, the V gene TRBV6-2 or TRBV6-3; 7 bases are a match to TRBD1. CDR3 DNA sequence: TGTGCCAGCAGTTACGGATTGGTTCAGGGGGTAATGACTGGGGCCAACGTCCTGACTTTC. Translation gives CASSYGLVQGVMTGANVLTF.